This TCR beta chain was sequenced during a study of memory CD4+ T cells and cytomegalovirus serostatus. The sort gate was single viable CD3+CD4+CD8-CD45RO+ cells for memory CD4+ T cells. This CDR3 is 14 amino acids long. With 4 bases removed from V and 4 bases from J, the gap between germline ends came to 11 bases. The germline CDR1 and CDR2 sequences are MDHEN and SYDVKM. Comments on this clone: The antigen remains undetermined.

TCRdb keeps only in-frame clones here, not all; method: immunoSEQ multiplex PCR. The sample has 85,000 to 100,000 clones, 80% seen once. The study, taken as a whole, reports: CMV serostatus prediction reached median AUC approximately 0.95, or 0.91 with US-trained model. About 40% of the roughly 160 known CMV-associated TCRbeta sequences appeared in CD4+ memory.

The specimen sequenced was memory CD4+ T cells from blood. The receptor was isolated from an adult in good health and CMV-seropositive. The rearrangement joins TRBV28 to TRBJ1-5; D might be TRBD1 (6 bases). The CDR3 DNA reads as TGTGCCAGCAGTTACGGAGGACAGAATCAGCCCCAGCATTTT. Its translation: CASSYGGQNQPQHF.